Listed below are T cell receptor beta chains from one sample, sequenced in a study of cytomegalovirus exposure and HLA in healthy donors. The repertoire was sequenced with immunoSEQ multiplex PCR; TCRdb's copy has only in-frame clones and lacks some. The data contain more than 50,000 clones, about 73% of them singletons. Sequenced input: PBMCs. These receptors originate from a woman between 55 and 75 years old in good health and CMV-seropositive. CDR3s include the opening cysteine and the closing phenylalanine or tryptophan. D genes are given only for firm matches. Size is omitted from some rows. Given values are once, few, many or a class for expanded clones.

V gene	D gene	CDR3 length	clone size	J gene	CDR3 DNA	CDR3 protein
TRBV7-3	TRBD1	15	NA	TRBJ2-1	TGTGCCAGCAGCCCTACAGGGGGTACTTCGAATGAGCAGTTCTTC	CASSPTGGTSNEQFF
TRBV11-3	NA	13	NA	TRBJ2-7	TGTGCCAGCAGCTTAGATACCTCCTACGAGCAGTACTTC	CASSLDTSYEQYF
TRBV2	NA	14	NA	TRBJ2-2	TGTGCCAGCAGTCCACAGGGAACCACCGGGGAGCTGTTTTTT	CASSPQGTTGELFF
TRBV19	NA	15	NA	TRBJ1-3	TGTGCCAGTAAACAGGAAGGGCACTCTGGAAACACCATATATTTT	CASKQEGHSGNTIYF
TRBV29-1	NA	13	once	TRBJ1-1	TGCAGCGTTGAATCCGGGAGGAACACTGAAGCTTTCTTT	CSVESGRNTEAFF
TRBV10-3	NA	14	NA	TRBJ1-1	TGTGCCATTTCAGGGGTCGTAGGGAACACTGAAGCTTTCTTT	CAISGVVGNTEAFF
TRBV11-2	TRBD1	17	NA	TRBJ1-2	TGTGCCAGCAGCCCCAGTCCGGGACAGGTAGCTAACTATGGCTACACCTTC	CASSPSPGQVANYGYTF
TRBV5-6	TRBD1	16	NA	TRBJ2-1	TGTGCCAGCAGCCGAACAGGGGCCAACTTATACAATGAGCAGTTCTTC	CASSRTGANLYNEQFF
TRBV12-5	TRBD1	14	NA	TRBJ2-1	TGTGCTAGTCATCCGACAGGGTATGGCCATGAGCAGTTCTTC	CASHPTGYGHEQFF
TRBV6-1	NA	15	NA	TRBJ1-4	TGTGCCAGCAGTGAAGGACAGGCGGGTAATGAAAAACTGTTTTTT	CASSEGQAGNEKLFF
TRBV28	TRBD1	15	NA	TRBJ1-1	TGTGCCAGCACCTACCCGACAGGGACGAACGCTGAAGCTTTCTTT	CASTYPTGTNAEAFF
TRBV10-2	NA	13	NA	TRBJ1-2	TGCGCCAGCTTCCCTACCCAAGGGGGAGGCTACACCTTC	CASFPTQGGGYTF
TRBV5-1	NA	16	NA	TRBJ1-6	TGCGCCAGCAGCTTGGCCCAGGGATCGGATAGTTCACCCCTCCACTTT	CASSLAQGSDSSPLHF
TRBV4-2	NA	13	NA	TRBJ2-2	TGTGCCAGCAGCCAAGTGAGCACCGGGGAGCTGTTTTTT	CASSQVSTGELFF
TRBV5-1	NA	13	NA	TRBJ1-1	TGCGCCAGCAGCTGGGGCTCAGGGGCTGAAGCTTTCTTT	CASSWGSGAEAFF
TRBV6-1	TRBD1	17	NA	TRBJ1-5	TGTGCCAGCAGTGCCGGACAGGTAGTTAACAGCAATCAGCCCCAGCATTTT	CASSAGQVVNSNQPQHF
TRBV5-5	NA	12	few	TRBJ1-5	TGTGCCAGCAGCTACTACAATCAGCCCCAGCATTTT	CASSYYNQPQHF
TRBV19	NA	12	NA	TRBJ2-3	TGTGCCAGTAGTGTTTCCGTGGATACGCAGTATTTT	CASSVSVDTQYF
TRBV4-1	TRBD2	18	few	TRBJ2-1	TGCGCCAGCAGCCAAGGGACTAGCGGGGGAGGTTGGTACAATGAGCAGTTCTTC	CASSQGTSGGGWYNEQFF
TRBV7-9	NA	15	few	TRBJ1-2	TGTGCCAGCAGCAGCCAGGGATTTTCTAACTATGGCTACACCTTC	CASSSQGFSNYGYTF
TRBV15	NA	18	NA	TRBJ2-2	TGTGCCACCAGCAGAGTAGGCGGGGCAGATTCGAACACCGGGGAGCTGTTTTTT	CATSRVGGADSNTGELFF
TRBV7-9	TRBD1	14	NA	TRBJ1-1	TGTGCCAGCAGCCCGGGGACAGGGTCAACTGAAGCTTTCTTT	CASSPGTGSTEAFF
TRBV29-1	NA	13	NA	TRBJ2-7	TGCAGCGTTCACACAGGGAGCTCCTACGAGCAGTACTTC	CSVHTGSSYEQYF
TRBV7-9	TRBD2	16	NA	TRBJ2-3	TGTGCCAGCAGCACAAGCGAGGGGAGGGTGACAGATACGCAGTATTTT	CASSTSEGRVTDTQYF
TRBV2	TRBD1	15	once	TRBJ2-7	TGTGCCAGCAGTGGGACAGGGGAAAAATTCTACGAGCAGTACTTC	CASSGTGEKFYEQYF
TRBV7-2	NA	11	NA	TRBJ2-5	TGTGCCAGCAGCCTGGCAGAGACCCAGTACTTC	CASSLAETQYF
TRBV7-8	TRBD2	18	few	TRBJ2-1	TGTGCCAGCAGCTTAGTCGAGGGGACTAGCGAGGAATACAATGAGCAGTTCTTC	CASSLVEGTSEEYNEQFF
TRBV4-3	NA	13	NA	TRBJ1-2	TGCGCCAGCAGCCAAGTATTGGGGGGTGGCTACACCTTC	CASSQVLGGGYTF
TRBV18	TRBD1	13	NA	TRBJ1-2	TGTGCCAGCTCACGACAGGGGGACTATGGCTACACCTTC	CASSRQGDYGYTF
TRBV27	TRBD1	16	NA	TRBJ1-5	TGTGCCAGCATCCACCCTGGGACAGGTTTGCGTCAGCCCCAGCATTTT	CASIHPGTGLRQPQHF
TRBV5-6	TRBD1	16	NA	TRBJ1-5	TGTGCCAGCAGCTTGATTCAAGACAGGGAGTATCAGCCCCAGCATTTT	CASSLIQDREYQPQHF
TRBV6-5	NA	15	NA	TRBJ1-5	TGTGCCAGCAGAAACCGGCCCGGAGGCAATCAGCCCCAGCATTTT	CASRNRPGGNQPQHF
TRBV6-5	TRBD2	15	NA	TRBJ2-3	TGTGCCAGCAGTTATCAGCGGGGGACCACAGATACGCAGTATTTT	CASSYQRGTTDTQYF
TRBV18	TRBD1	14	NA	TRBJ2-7	TGTGCCAGCTCACCACTCCCGGACAGGGACGAGCAGTACTTC	CASSPLPDRDEQYF
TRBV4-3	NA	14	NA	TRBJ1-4	TGCGCCAGCAGCCGTCACAGGGATAGTGAAAAACTGTTTTTT	CASSRHRDSEKLFF
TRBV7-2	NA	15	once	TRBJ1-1	TGTGCCAGCAGCTTAGATATGGCCGGGTACACTGAAGCTTTCTTT	CASSLDMAGYTEAFF
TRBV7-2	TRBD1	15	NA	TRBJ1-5	TGTGCCAGCAGCCCTCCGGGACAGCCCGATCAGCCCCAGCATTTT	CASSPPGQPDQPQHF
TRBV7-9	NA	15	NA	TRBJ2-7	TGTGCCAGCAGCTTTAGTCCCCCGAGCTCCTACGAGCAGTACTTC	CASSFSPPSSYEQYF
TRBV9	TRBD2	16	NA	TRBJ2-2	TGTGCCAGCAGCGTAGGGCGGGGGGCTAACACCGGGGAGCTGTTTTTT	CASSVGRGANTGELFF
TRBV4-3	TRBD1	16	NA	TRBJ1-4	TGCGCCAGCGGTAATCTAAAACAGGGGGCCGGTGAAAAACTGTTTTTT	CASGNLKQGAGEKLFF
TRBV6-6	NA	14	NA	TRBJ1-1	TGTGCCAGCAGTAAACCACAGGACGTCACTGAAGCTTTCTTT	CASSKPQDVTEAFF
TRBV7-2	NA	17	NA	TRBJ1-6	TGTGCCAGCAGCTTAGCCGGCGGGACTCAGGCGTCGTCACCCCTCCACTTT	CASSLAGGTQASSPLHF
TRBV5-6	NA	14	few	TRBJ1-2	TGTGCCAGCAGCTTGGGTTTTTATAACTATGGCTACACCTTC	CASSLGFYNYGYTF
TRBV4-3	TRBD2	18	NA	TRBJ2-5	TGCGCCAGCAGCCAGGATCCCATCTTAGCGGGTTTCCAAGAGACCCAGTACTTC	CASSQDPILAGFQETQYF
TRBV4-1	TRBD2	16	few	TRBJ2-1	TGCGCCAGCAGCCAAGAACTAGCGGGGGCCTTAAATGAGCAGTTCTTC	CASSQELAGALNEQFF
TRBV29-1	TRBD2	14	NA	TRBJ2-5	TGCAGCGTTCGTAGCGGGGGGGCCGGAGAGACCCAGTACTTC	CSVRSGGAGETQYF
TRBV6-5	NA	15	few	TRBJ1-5	TGTGCCAGCAATACCAGGGGAACACAAAATCAGCCCCAGCATTTT	CASNTRGTQNQPQHF
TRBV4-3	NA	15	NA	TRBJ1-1	TGCGCCAGCAGCCAAACGCCTAACCAGAACACTGAAGCTTTCTTT	CASSQTPNQNTEAFF
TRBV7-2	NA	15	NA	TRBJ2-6	TGTGCCAGCAGCCCGACAGCATCTGGGGCCAACGTCCTGACTTTC	CASSPTASGANVLTF
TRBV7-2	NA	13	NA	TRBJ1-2	TGTGCCAGCAGCTTGACAGAGAACTATGGCTACACCTTC	CASSLTENYGYTF
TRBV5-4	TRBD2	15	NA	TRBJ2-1	TGTGCCAGCAGCTTGGATACTAGCGGGGGGAGAGAGCAGTTCTTC	CASSLDTSGGREQFF
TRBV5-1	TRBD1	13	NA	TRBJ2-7	TGCGCCAGCAGCTCAGGGACAGGGGACGAGCAGTACTTC	CASSSGTGDEQYF
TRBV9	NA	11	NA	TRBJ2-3	TGTGCCAGCAGCGTAGCGGATACGCAGTATTTT	CASSVADTQYF